These 19 T cell receptor beta chains share one sample of origin, sequenced in a study. TCRdb fed the 5' RACE reads into MiXCR, producing one record per CDR3 protein. There are about 53,000 distinct CDR3 sequences in the sample; around 25% occur only once, and 3.2% lies in the top ten. Sequencing used tumor-infiltrating naive CD4+ T cells sorted from the breast tumor. Subset specified: naive CD4+ T cells, CD4+CD45RA+CD25-. The receptors come from a female donor with breast cancer.

A remark on this clonotype: A junction end diverges from the germline sequence, so it may reflect a read error. The V gene is TRBV5-1, the J gene TRBJ2-7, with 7 bases aligning to TRBD1. Per germline, CDR1 SGHRS and CDR2 YFSETQ. CDR3 length: 16 amino acids. CDR3 residues: CTSSLKTGLGTYEQHF. In DNA form, the CDR3 reads TGCACCAGCAGCTTGAAGACAGGGCTGGGAACCTACGAGCAGCACTTC.

This clonotype has more than one count but fewer than ten. This chain links TRBV20-1 with TRBJ2-7, with D perhaps TRBD1 (6 bases). V lost 0 bases and J 5 bases, leaving 14 bases between the germline ends. The CDR3 is made up of 14 amino acids. CDR1 is DFQATT and CDR2 is SNEGSKA in the germline V gene (reference sequence). The CDR3 spells CSAREGSGENEQYF. CDR3 bases: TGCAGTGCTAGAGAAGGGTCAGGGGAAAACGAGCAGTACTTC.

The rearrangement links TRBV7-9 to TRBJ2-7, with D maybe TRBD1 (6 bases). V dropped 11 bases and J dropped 6 bases, with 26 bases sitting between them. Germline loops: CDR1 SEHNR, CDR2 FQNEAQ (reference sequence). The length of the CDR3 is 15 residues. This chain's CDR3 is CASPGPGDTYAEQYF. The CDR3 DNA reads TGTGCCTCCCCCGGCCCCGGGGACACTTATGCCGAGCAGTACTTC.

The chain combines TRBV20-1 with TRBJ1-1, with TRBD1 identical over 11 bases. Germline V lookup: CDR1 DFQATT, CDR2 SNEGSKA (reference sequence). CDR3 length: 14 residues. Trimming at V came to 6 bases and at J to 4 bases, leaving 7 bases not matched to a gene. CDR3 amino acids: CSAIGTGGSTEAFF. DNA for the CDR3: TGCAGTGCCATCGGGACAGGGGGGAGCACTGAAGCTTTCTTT.

This chain joins TRBV20-1 and TRBJ2-3, with 11 bases identical to TRBD2. Trimming removed 6 bases from V and 3 bases from J; junction bases left unmatched: 14. The CDR3 is 17 amino acids. The germline gives CDR1 DFQATT, CDR2 SNEGSKA (reference sequence). The CDR3 spells CSAPSGLAAGRTDTQYF. CDR3 nucleotides: TGCAGTGCCCCGTCGGGACTAGCGGCGGGTAGAACAGATACGCAGTATTTT.

This clonotype has more than one count but fewer than ten. The V call is TRBV7-2, the J call TRBJ1-5; D is unresolved. Germline assignment: CDR1 SGHTA and CDR2 FQGNSA. This CDR3 is built from 13 residues. Deletions cut 2 bases from V and 4 bases from J, with 6 bases between. CDR3 amino acids: CASSLSPNQPQHF. In nucleotides, the CDR3 is TGTGCCAGCAGCTTATCCCCAAATCAGCCCCAGCATTTT.

The chain recombines TRBV6-2 or TRBV6-3 with TRBJ1-5; D uncertain. With 6 bases removed from V and 9 bases from J, the gap between germline ends came to 21 bases. Per germline, CDR1 MNHEY and CDR2 SVGEGT. The CDR3 spans 15 residues. The CDR3 protein is CASSPLTPTRGPQHF. The CDR3 DNA reads as TGTGCCAGCAGCCCACTAACCCCAACACGAGGGCCCCAGCATTTT.

The chain employs TRBV3-1 and TRBJ2-5; possible D gene TRBD1, 6 bases. Germline values: CDR1 LGHDT, CDR2 YNNKEL (reference sequence). The CDR3 is 16 residues long. V shed 1 base and J shed 2 bases, with 14 bases lying between them. The CDR3 is CASSQVPLGAQETQYF. Written as DNA, the CDR3 is TGTGCCAGCAGCCAAGTTCCGTTGGGGGCACAAGAGACCCAGTACTTC.

The genes are TRBV24-1 and TRBJ2-7; TRBD2 is a possible D gene (7 bases). There are 13 residues in the CDR3. Looked up from germline, CDR1 is KGHDR and CDR2 is SFDVKD. Trimming took off 11 bases at V and 7 bases at J, with 20 bases between the two ends. CDR3 DNA: TGTGCCAGCGCGGCGGGGGCAGCGAAGGAGCAGTACTTC. It codes for CASAAGAAKEQYF.

V is TRBV6-2 or TRBV6-3 and J is TRBJ1-2, with a weak D call TRBD1 (6 bases). The V end was cut by 6 bases, the J end by 4 bases, with 15 bases between. The CDR3 has 14 amino acids. From germline, CDR1 is MNHEY and CDR2 SVGEGT. The DNA of the CDR3 is TGTGCCAGCAGAGCCGGGACACCCGCCTATGGCTACACCTTC. It encodes CASRAGTPAYGYTF.

This clonotype turned up a few times. The rearrangement uses TRBV24-1 and TRBJ2-1; 10 positions agree with TRBD2. The V and J ends lost 5 bases and 4 bases, in that order; junction bases with no gene match: 4. Germline CDR1 reads KGHDR; CDR2 reads SFDVKD. The CDR3 contains 15 residues. The CDR3 reads CATSVPSGGYNEQFF. The CDR3 coding sequence is TGTGCCACCAGTGTCCCTAGCGGGGGATACAATGAGCAGTTCTTC.

V and J are TRBV11-2 and TRBJ2-5, with TRBD2 matching over 9 bases. The junction had 3 bases not matched to a gene; V was cut back by 6 bases and J by 4 bases. Germline V CDR1 and CDR2: SGHAT, FQNNGV. This CDR3 spans 13 amino acids. The CDR3 nucleotides are TGTGCCAGCAGGGCGGGGGGGCGAGAGACCCAGTACTTC. Its translation is CASRAGGRETQYF.

Ten or more counts support this clonotype. Mismatch with germline at one junction end may stem from a read error. The chain is built from TRBV7-7 and TRBJ2-2, with 8 bases lining up with TRBD1. CDR1 and CDR2 (germline): SSHAT, FNYEAQ (reference sequence). The CDR3 runs to 14 residues. The CDR3 protein is CASSQQTGAGELFF. CDR3 nucleotides: TGTGCTAGCAGTCAACAGACAGGGGCCGGGGAGCTGTTTTTT. The full variable domain, its missing parts supplied by reference TRBV7-7 and TRBJ2-2, is GAGVSQSPRYKVTKRGQDVTLRCDPISSHATLYWYQQALGQGPEFLTYFNYEAQPDKSGLPSDRFSAERPEGSISTLTIQRTEQRDSAMYRCASSQQTGAGELFFGEGSRLTVL.

V is TRBV7-9 and J is TRBJ2-3; 9 positions match TRBD2. J gave up 0 bases and V 4 bases, and 11 bases lay outside the gene matches. The germline V gene has CDR1 SEHNR and CDR2 FQNEAQ (reference sequence). The CDR3 extends over 18 amino acids. The CDR3 DNA reads TGTGCCAGCAGCTCCAGAGTGGCTAGCGGGACCAGCACAGATACGCAGTATTTT. Protein sequence: CASSSRVASGTSTDTQYF.

The rearrangement uses TRBV12-3 or TRBV12-4 and TRBJ1-1; D is undetermined. The length of the CDR3 is 14 residues. Trimming shortened V by 3 bases and J by 3 bases, and 11 bases separated the two germline ends. The CDR3 nucleotides read TGTGCCAGCAGTTTTACTCGGCGTGACACTGAAGCTTTCTTT. Encoded protein: CASSFTRRDTEAFF.

The V and J genes are TRBV2 and TRBJ2-3; D possibly corresponds to TRBD1 (5 bases). This CDR3 contains 15 residues. Trimming removed 4 bases at V and 1 base at J, with 12 bases between. The germline CDR1 and CDR2 sequences are SNHLY and FYNNEI. The CDR3 region has the DNA TGTGCCAGCAGTGTAAACAGGTTTGGCACAGATACGCAGTATTTT. Amino acid sequence: CASSVNRFGTDTQYF.

This clonotype was counted at least ten times. The chain couples TRBV5-1 to TRBJ1-1, with D possibly TRBD1 on 6 matching bases. This CDR3 is 16 amino acids long. Deletions cut 3 bases from V and 0 bases from J, with 15 bases between. Germline CDR1 is SGHRS and CDR2 is YFSETQ. The CDR3 DNA follows: TGCGCCAGCAGCTCGGAAGTCTGGGGGCTGAACACTGAAGCTTTCTTT. It encodes CASSSEVWGLNTEAFF. Supplemented by reference TRBV5-1 and TRBJ1-1, the full variable domain reads KAGVTQTPRYLIKTRGQQVTLSCSPISGHRSVSWYQQTPGQGLQFLFEYFSETQRNKGNFPGRFSGRQFSNSRSEMNVSTLELGDSALYLCASSSEVWGLNTEAFFGQGTRLTVV.

This clonotype turned up a few times. The CDR3 here is CASSPGTAWNEKLFF. The CDR3 DNA follows: TGTGCCAGCAGTCCCGGGACAGCCTGGAATGAAAAACTGTTTTTT. The V gene is TRBV25-1, the J gene TRBJ1-4; 7 nucleotides agree with TRBD1. With 5 bases clipped from V and 5 bases from J, the junction kept 8 bases outside the gene matches. Germline CDR1 is MGHDK and CDR2 is SYGVNS. This CDR3 is built from 15 residues.

This rearrangement joins TRBV12-2 to TRBJ1-1; the D segment call TRBD1 is taken from the table without a DNA check. TRBV12-2 is described as a pseudogene. This CDR3 is built from 11 residues. The CDR3 sequence: CASRAPGEAFF. DNA for the CDR3: TGTGCAAGTCGCGCGCCCGGAGAAGCTTTCTTT.